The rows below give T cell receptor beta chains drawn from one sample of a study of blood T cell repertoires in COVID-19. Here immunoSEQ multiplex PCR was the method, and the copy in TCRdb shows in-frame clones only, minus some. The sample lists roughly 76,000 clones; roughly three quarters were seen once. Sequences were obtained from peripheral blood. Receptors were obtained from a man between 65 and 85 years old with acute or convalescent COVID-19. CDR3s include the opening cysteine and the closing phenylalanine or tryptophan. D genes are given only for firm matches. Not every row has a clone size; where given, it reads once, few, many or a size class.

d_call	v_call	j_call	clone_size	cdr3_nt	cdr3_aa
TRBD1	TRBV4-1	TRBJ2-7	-	TGCGCCAGCAGCCCCATCGGGGGGACAGGGTTCTCCTACGAGCAGTACTTC	CASSPIGGTGFSYEQYF
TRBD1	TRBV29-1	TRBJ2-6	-	TGCAGCGCCCTGGGGGACAGGGACTGGGGATCTGGGGCCAACGTCCTGACTTTC	CSALGDRDWGSGANVLTF
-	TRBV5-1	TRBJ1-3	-	TGCGCCAGCAGCTTGACGGCCCCGGGGTCTGGAAACACCATATATTTT	CASSLTAPGSGNTIYF
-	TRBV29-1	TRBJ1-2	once	TGCAGCGTTGAAGTCAAGGGGTGGGCTGGCTACACCTTC	CSVEVKGWAGYTF
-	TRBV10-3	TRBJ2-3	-	TGTGCCATCAGTGATCGGGCAGATACGCAGTATTTT	CAISDRADTQYF
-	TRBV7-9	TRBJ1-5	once	TGTGCCAGCAGCTTTTCAGGGTTCGGGCAGCCCCAGCATTTT	CASSFSGFGQPQHF
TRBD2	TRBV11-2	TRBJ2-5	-	TGTGCCAGCAGCTTAGGCGGGGGACTTCAAGAGACCCAGTACTTC	CASSLGGGLQETQYF
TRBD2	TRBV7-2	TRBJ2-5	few	TGTGCCAGCACTAGCGGGCGATACCAAGAGACCCAGTACTTC	CASTSGRYQETQYF
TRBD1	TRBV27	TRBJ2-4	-	TGTGCCAGCAGTCCTGTCAGACCTGAGACAGGGCCAAACATTCAGTACTTC	CASSPVRPETGPNIQYF
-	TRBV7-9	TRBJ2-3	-	TGTGCCAGCAGCGCCAGGGGCTACCCTAGCACAGATACGCAGTATTTT	CASSARGYPSTDTQYF
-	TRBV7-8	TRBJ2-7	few	TGTGCCAGCAGCTTAGACTCTATGTCCTACGAGCAGTACTTC	CASSLDSMSYEQYF
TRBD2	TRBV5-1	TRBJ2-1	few	TGCGCCAGCAGCCCTACTAGCGGGAGAATTGAGCAGTTCTTC	CASSPTSGRIEQFF
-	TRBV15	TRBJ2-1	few	TGTGCCACCAGCAGAGATACGGGGTTAAACTACAATGAGCAGTTCTTC	CATSRDTGLNYNEQFF
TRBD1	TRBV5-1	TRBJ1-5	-	TGCGCCAGCAGCCCCGGACAGGGGCTAGGAAGGCCCCAGCATTTT	CASSPGQGLGRPQHF
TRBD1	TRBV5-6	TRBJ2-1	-	TGTGCTTCTCGGGGGACAGGGAGAACCAATGAGCAGTTCTTC	CASRGTGRTNEQFF
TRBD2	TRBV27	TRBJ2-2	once	TGTGCCAGCAGTTTAGTCGCCAGCGGCGCTCCAGCGGGAGCCGGGGAGCTGTTTTTT	CASSLVASGAPAGAGELFF
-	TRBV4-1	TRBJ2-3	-	TGCGCCAGCAGCCAATTTGAAGGACGGGAATGGGGAGATACGCAGTATTTT	CASSQFEGREWGDTQYF
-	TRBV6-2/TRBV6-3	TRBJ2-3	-	TGTGCCAGCAGTTACTCAATGGGCCCCACAGATACGCAGTATTTT	CASSYSMGPTDTQYF
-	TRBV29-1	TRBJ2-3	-	TGCAGCGCTTCCGACTTACTCTCGAAGCAGTATTTT	CSASDLLSKQYF
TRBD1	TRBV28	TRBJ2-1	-	TGTGCCAGCAGTTTACCTCAGGGGGCTCCAAATGAGCAGTTCTTC	CASSLPQGAPNEQFF
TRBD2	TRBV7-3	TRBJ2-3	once	TGTGCCAGCAGCTCGGGACTAGCAACAGATACGCAGTATTTT	CASSSGLATDTQYF
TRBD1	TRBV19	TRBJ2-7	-	TGTGCCAGTAGGGGACAGGGAATCCACGAGCAGTACTTC	CASRGQGIHEQYF
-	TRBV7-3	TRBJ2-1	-	TGTGCCAGCAGCTTAAGGGCGGGCCCAGACAATGAGCAGTTCTTC	CASSLRAGPDNEQFF
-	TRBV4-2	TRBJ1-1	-	TGTGCCAGCAGCCAAGAGCGACAGCTCACTGAAGCTTTCTTT	CASSQERQLTEAFF
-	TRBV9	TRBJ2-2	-	TGTGCCAGCAGCGTAGGCCAGGTCCACGGGGAGCTGTTTTTT	CASSVGQVHGELFF
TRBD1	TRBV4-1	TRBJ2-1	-	TGCGCCAGCAGCCGTCGCATGGGACAGGGGGACTCCTACAATGAGCAGTTCTTC	CASSRRMGQGDSYNEQFF
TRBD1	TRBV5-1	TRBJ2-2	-	TGCGCCAGCAGTCGGACAGGGGACACCGGGGAGCTGTTTTTT	CASSRTGDTGELFF
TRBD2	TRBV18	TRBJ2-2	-	TGTGCCAGCTCCCGGGGACTAGCGGGAGGCACCGGGGAGCTGTTTTTT	CASSRGLAGGTGELFF
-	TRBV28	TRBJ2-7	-	TGTGCCAGCAGTTCCAGGACAGTCCCGCACGAGCAGTACTTC	CASSSRTVPHEQYF
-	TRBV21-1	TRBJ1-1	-	TGTGCCAGCAGCAAACGGGGACACCGATCCCCCCTGAACACTGAAGCTTTCTTT	CASSKRGHRSPLNTEAFF
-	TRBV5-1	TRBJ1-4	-	TGCGCCAGCTCTAGACAGAATTTTAATGAAAAACTGTTTTTT	CASSRQNFNEKLFF
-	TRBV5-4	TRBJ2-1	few	TGTGCCAGCAGCTTGACGGGTGAGCAGTTCTTC	CASSLTGEQFF
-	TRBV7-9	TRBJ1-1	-	TGTGCCAGCAGCCCCCGGGGGGGAGAGGCTGTGGCTTTCTTT	CASSPRGGEAVAFF
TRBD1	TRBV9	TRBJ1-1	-	TGTGCCAGCAGCTTGACAGGGACTTTGAACACTGAAGCTTTCTTT	CASSLTGTLNTEAFF
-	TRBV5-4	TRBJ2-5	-	TGTGCCAGCAGCTTACCTCAAGGGGGAGCCCAAGAGACCCAGTACTTC	CASSLPQGGAQETQYF
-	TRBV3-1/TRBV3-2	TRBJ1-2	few	TGTGCCAGCAGCCAAGCAGGGTATGGCTACACCTTC	CASSQAGYGYTF
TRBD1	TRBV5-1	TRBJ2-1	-	TGCGCCAGCAGCCGGACAGGGGAAGCCTACAATGAGCAGTTCTTC	CASSRTGEAYNEQFF
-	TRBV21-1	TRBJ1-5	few	TGTGCCAGCAGCATCACAGTGCTCTTCGTCGGATTTAATCAGCCCCAGCATTTT	CASSITVLFVGFNQPQHF
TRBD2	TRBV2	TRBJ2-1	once	TGTGCCAGCAATAGGGGACTACGAGAGCAGTTCTTC	CASNRGLREQFF
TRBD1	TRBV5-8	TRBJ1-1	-	TGTGCCAGCAGTCCAGGACAGGGGGTTAACACTGAAGCTTTCTTT	CASSPGQGVNTEAFF
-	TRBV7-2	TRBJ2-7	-	TGTGCCAGCAGCATCCTCCGGAGCTCCTACGAGCAGTACTTC	CASSILRSSYEQYF
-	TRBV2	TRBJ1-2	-	TGTGCCAGCAGTGGTGGCAGGGACTATGGCTACACCTTC	CASSGGRDYGYTF
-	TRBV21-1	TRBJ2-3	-	TGTGCCAGCAGCTTTGGGACACCCACAGATACGCAGTATTTT	CASSFGTPTDTQYF
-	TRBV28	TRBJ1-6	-	TGTGCCAGTATGGGGGGGGCCGGAACTTCCCTCCACTTT	CASMGGAGTSLHF
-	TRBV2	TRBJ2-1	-	TGTGCCAGCAGTATAAACGGCCCCGGGGAGCAGTTCTTC	CASSINGPGEQFF
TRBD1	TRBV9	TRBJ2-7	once	TGTGCCAGCAGCGCCCCCGTATCAGGGACAGGGGGCGTAGGTGTCTACGAGCAGTACTTC	CASSAPVSGTGGVGVYEQYF
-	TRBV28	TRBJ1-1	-	TGTGCCAGCAGTTTATCGGGGGTGAGGAACACTGAAGCTTTCTTT	CASSLSGVRNTEAFF
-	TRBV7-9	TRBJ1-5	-	TGTGCCAGCAGCTCCCAGGGCCAGCCCCAGCATTTT	CASSSQGQPQHF
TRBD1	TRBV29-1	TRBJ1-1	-	TGCAGCGTTTCGGACAGGGGTAACACTGAAGCTTTCTTT	CSVSDRGNTEAFF
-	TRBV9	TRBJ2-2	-	TGTGCCAGCAGAGCCGGGACACTCAACACCGGGGAGCTGTTTTTT	CASRAGTLNTGELFF
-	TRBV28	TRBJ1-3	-	TGTGCCAGCAGTCCACCCCCACAGGGAGCTGGAAACACCATATATTTT	CASSPPPQGAGNTIYF
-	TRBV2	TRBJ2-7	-	TGTGCCAGCCTGCAGCAGGCCGTCTCCTACGAGCAGTACTTC	CASLQQAVSYEQYF